Below, one T cell receptor (beta chain) is given with its context. Antigen unknown. TCRdb re-called the 5' RACE reads with MiXCR, one entry per CDR3 protein. The table includes 400,000 or so distinct CDR3 sequences, roughly a quarter detected once. The CDR3 covers 13 residues. CDR1 is SGHRS, CDR2 YFSETQ, per germline. V lost 5 bases and J 0 bases, leaving 6 bases between the germline ends. These data belong to a study of CD8 T cells in ankylosing spondylitis. Notes on the study in general: There was a TCR beta motif, made of roughly eight highly homologous variants, that appeared characteristic of ankylosing spondylitis blood. Disease-associated clones were reportedly significantly overrepresented in matched ankylosing spondylitis synovial fluid.

This sequence joins TRBV5-1 and TRBJ2-1; tentative D call: TRBD1 (5 bases). The sequence was collected from a male donor with ankylosing spondylitis. Specimen: blood, either unsorted or a sorted T cell fraction (not recorded which). DNA of the CDR3: TGCGCCAGCAGAGGGGTCTCCTACAATGAGCAGTTCTTC. Its translation is CASRGVSYNEQFF.